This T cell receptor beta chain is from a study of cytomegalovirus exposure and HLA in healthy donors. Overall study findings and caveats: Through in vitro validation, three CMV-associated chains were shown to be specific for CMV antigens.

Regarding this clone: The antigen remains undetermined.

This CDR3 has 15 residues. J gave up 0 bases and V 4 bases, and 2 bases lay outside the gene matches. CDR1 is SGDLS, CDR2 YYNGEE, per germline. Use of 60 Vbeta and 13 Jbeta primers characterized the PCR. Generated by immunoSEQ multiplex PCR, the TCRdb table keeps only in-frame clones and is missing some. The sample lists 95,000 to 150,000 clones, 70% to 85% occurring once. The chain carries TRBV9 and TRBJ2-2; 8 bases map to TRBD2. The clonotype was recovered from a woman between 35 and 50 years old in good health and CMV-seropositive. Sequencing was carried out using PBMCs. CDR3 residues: CASSPGLANTGELFF. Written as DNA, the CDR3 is TGTGCCAGCAGCCCGGGACTAGCGAACACCGGGGAGCTGTTTTTT.